Presented here are 16 T cell receptor beta chains from one specimen sequenced in a study of radiation and T cells in renal cell carcinoma. Time point specified: blood 2 weeks post-SBRT. Described treatment: 15 Gy SBRT to primary tumor, nephrectomy 4 weeks later. Only in-frame clones appear in the TCRdb table, and some are missing; sequencing was by immunoSEQ multiplex PCR. The sample has over 55,000 clones; about 80% are singletons. Source: blood, taken from a patient whose treatment included radiotherapy and nephrectomy. Source of these receptors: a man in his 60s with renal cell carcinoma.

This sequence joins TRBV30 and TRBJ1-1, with TRBD1 matching over 7 bases. After removal of 0 bases from V and 10 bases from J, the junction contained 8 bases not matched to a gene. This CDR3 spans 13 amino acids. The V gene's germline CDR1 is GTSNPN and CDR2 SVGIG (reference sequence). The CDR3 loop is CAWSVGRGRGAFF. Written as DNA, the CDR3 is TGTGCCTGGAGTGTAGGGAGGGGGCGCGGAGCTTTCTTT.

The V call is TRBV19, the J call TRBJ1-2; D unresolved. The CDR3 has 15 amino acids. Germline V CDR1 and CDR2: LNHDA, SQIVND (reference sequence). The V end lost 0 bases, the J end lost 7 bases, and 15 bases lay between the germline ends. The CDR3 protein is CASSIDRKAVFGYTF. The CDR3 DNA follows: TGTGCCAGTAGTATAGATCGCAAGGCGGTTTTTGGCTACACCTTC.

The J gene is TRBJ2-2, the V gene TRBV7-9, with D tentatively TRBD1 (5 bases). The germline gives CDR1 SEHNR, CDR2 FQNEAQ (reference sequence). V was shortened by 4 bases and J by 0 bases, with 18 bases between the two germline ends. The CDR3 runs to 18 residues. The CDR3 is CASSSSPIQDTNTGELFF. The DNA for the CDR3 is TGTGCCAGCAGCTCATCCCCCATACAGGATACGAACACCGGGGAGCTGTTTTTT.

The gene calls are TRBV15 and TRBJ2-7, with D possibly matching TRBD1 (5 bases). V was shortened by 1 base and J by 6 bases, with 19 bases between the two germline ends. CDR1 is LNHNV, CDR2 YYDKDF, per germline (reference sequence). The CDR3 is made up of 16 amino acids. The CDR3 DNA follows: TGTGCCACCAGCAGAGCCGTAAATTTCAGGGATGGCGAGCAGTACTTC. Translating gives CATSRAVNFRDGEQYF.

The V and J genes are TRBV27 and TRBJ2-3, with D tentatively TRBD1 (6 bases). Germline CDR1 and CDR2: MNHEY and SMNVEV (reference sequence). With 5 bases removed from V and 4 bases from J, the gap between germline ends came to 19 bases. This CDR3 region has 16 residues. The CDR3 spells CASSALTGPSPDTQYF. The CDR3 DNA follows: TGTGCCAGCAGTGCGCTGACAGGACCCTCCCCAGATACGCAGTATTTT.

This chain joins TRBV19 and TRBJ2-5; 9 nucleotides agree with TRBD2. The V gene end was trimmed by 5 bases and the J gene end by 5 bases; junction bases not matched to a gene: 9. CDR3 length equals 15 residues. In germline, CDR1 is LNHDA, CDR2 SQIVND (reference sequence). CDR3 amino acids: CASSDPSGIVETQYF. CDR3 DNA sequence: TGTGCCAGTAGTGACCCTAGCGGGATCGTGGAGACCCAGTACTTC.

This sequence joins TRBV18 and TRBJ2-6; 8 bases fit TRBD1. Looked up from germline, CDR1 is KGHSH and CDR2 is LQKENI. Trimming removed 2 bases from V and 4 bases from J; junction bases left unmatched: 7. CDR3 length: 17 residues. The CDR3 DNA is TGTGCCAGCTCACCAAACGACAGGGGATTGGGGGCCAACGTCCTGACTTTC. Its protein product is CASSPNDRGLGANVLTF.

The V call is TRBV2, the J call TRBJ2-5, with TRBD2 as a possible D gene (5 bases). There are 15 residues in the CDR3. The germline V gene encodes CDR1 SNHLY and CDR2 FYNNEI. V was shortened by 2 bases and J by 1 base, with 11 bases between the two germline ends. As DNA, the CDR3 is TGTGCCAGCAGTGAATTTGGGCGGGTCCAAGAGACCCAGTACTTC. Protein sequence: CASSEFGRVQETQYF.

The rearrangement joins TRBV6-5 to TRBJ2-3; 7 bases fit TRBD1. The CDR3 spans 14 residues. Germline CDR1 is MNHEY and CDR2 is SVGAGI. The J segment lost 2 bases and the V segment lost 5 bases, leaving 4 bases of the junction unmatched. For the CDR3, the DNA is TGTGCCAGCAGTCCTACAGGGGCCACAGATACGCAGTATTTT. Amino acid sequence: CASSPTGATDTQYF.

V usage is TRBV7-2 and J usage is TRBJ2-2, with TRBD2 as a possible D gene (6 bases). Germline V gene data show CDR1 as SGHTA and CDR2 as FQGNSA. Trimming removed 2 bases from V and 0 bases from J, with 13 bases in between. The CDR3 is made up of 17 amino acids. The CDR3 DNA is TGTGCCAGCAGCTTAAGGGCTAGCGCTACGAACACCGGGGAGCTGTTTTTT. This sequence encodes CASSLRASATNTGELFF.

The table lists this clone with a count of one. Different DNA sequences within this sample yield the same CDR3. The chain employs TRBV19 and TRBJ2-5; tentatively, D is TRBD2 (6 bases). The germline V gene has CDR1 LNHDA and CDR2 SQIVND (reference sequence). This CDR3 region has 14 residues. Trimming cost V 5 bases and J 5 bases, with 15 bases left between them. CDR3 sequence (DNA): TGTGCCAGTAGTTTCGGGACTTCAGCGGAGACCCAGTACTTC. Its translation is CASSFGTSAETQYF.

The chain recombines TRBV19 with TRBJ2-5, with D unresolved. V was pared by 10 bases and J by 2 bases, with 11 bases between. Germline V gene data show CDR1 as LNHDA and CDR2 as SQIVND (reference sequence). The CDR3 length is 12 residues. The DNA for the CDR3 is TGTGCCACCCAGGACCGGCAAGAGACCCAGTACTTC. This gives the protein CATQDRQETQYF. The full variable domain, rest sourced from reference TRBV19 and TRBJ2-5, is DGGITQSPKYLFRKEGQNVTLSCEQNLNHDAMYWYRQDPGQGLRLIYYSQIVNDFQKGDIAEGYSVSREKKESFPLTVTSAQKNPTAFYLCATQDRQETQYFGPGTRLLVL.

In nucleotides, the CDR3 is TGTGCCCGGGGGCTTACTAACAATGAGCAGTTCTTC. Protein product: CARGLTNNEQFF. The chain carries TRBV30 and TRBJ2-1, with D tentatively TRBD1 or TRBD2 (6 bases each). Germline V gene sequence: CDR1 GTSNPN, CDR2 SVGIG (reference sequence). Trimming shortened V by 8 bases and J by 5 bases, and 13 bases separated the two germline ends. The CDR3 spans 12 residues.

V gene TRBV7-2 combines with J gene TRBJ1-4; 7 nucleotides agree with TRBD1. This CDR3 spans 16 amino acids. CDR1 is SGHTA and CDR2 is FQGNSA in the germline V gene. With 4 bases clipped from V and 0 bases from J, the junction kept 5 bases outside the gene matches. The CDR3 nucleotides read TGTGCCAGCAGCTCGGACAGGATAGCAACTAATGAAAAACTGTTTTTT. Its protein product is CASSSDRIATNEKLFF.

The J gene is TRBJ1-1, the V gene TRBV10-3; D perhaps matches TRBD1 (5 bases). Trimming took 0 bases from V and 3 from J, leaving 17 bases between them. CDR1 is ENHRY and CDR2 is SYGVKD in the germline V gene. The CDR3 is 17 amino acids. CDR3 in amino acids: CAISESSLGRGDTEAFF. CDR3 nucleotide sequence: TGTGCCATCAGTGAGTCGAGTTTGGGACGGGGGGACACTGAAGCTTTCTTT.

The chain combines TRBV5-6 with TRBJ1-6; 11 nucleotides line up with TRBD1. The CDR3 has 15 residues. V was clipped by 4 bases and J by 10 bases; unmatched bases: 7. CDR1 is SGHDT, CDR2 YYEEEE, per germline. CDR3 sequence: CASSLRTGGGSPLHF. CDR3 DNA: TGTGCCAGCAGCCTAAGGACAGGGGGCGGATCACCCCTCCACTTT.